This T cell receptor (beta chain) was captured by sequencing in a study of blood T cell repertoires in COVID-19 (dated by TCRdb to the early 2020s). At the level of the whole study: The collaborator samples originated in the United States, Italy and Spain and spanned the acute and convalescent phases of COVID-19. The samples were drawn from two sources: the first 160 participants of the ongoing ImmuneRACE study, and 1,000 to 1,500 subjects contributed by 6 global collaborators. The material from the prospective study consisted of cDNA or gDNA derived from T cells, B-cell-depleted T cells, or PBMCs. The sample metadata nearly always contained a de-identified subject ID, COVID-19 status, age in years and sex. HLA class I and class II types, where available, came from metadata supplied by the sample provider rather than from assay-based typing. The dataset comprised deeply sampled blood TCRbeta repertoires from subjects exposed to, actively infected with, or recovered from COVID-19. The repertoires were released in a freely available public database meant as a resource for research on the immune response to SARS-CoV-2.

General findings and caveats noted by the study authors: The amount of clinical and demographic metadata varied by source and participant and was provided uncurated.

In the case of this clone: Its antigen is not yet known. Base qualities were left out, and no much larger clone turns up one base away.

One collaborating source in Seattle enrolled patients during active infection and followed them longitudinally through the course of disease. Collaborating institutions collected whole blood in K2EDTA tubes following their own protocols. For TCRbeta analysis, collaborator samples were shipped as frozen whole blood, as isolated PBMCs, or as DNA extracted from either sample type. Measured from the cysteine to the phenylalanine, the CDR3 is 18 residues long. The retained sequence is limited to the CDR3, 54 bases, with the frame set at the first base. In the germline V gene, CDR1 corresponds to SGHRS and CDR2 to YFSETQ. V trim: 1 base; J trim: 1 base; unmatched bases: 8. The immunoSEQ Assay, a bias-controlled multiplex PCR, was used to amplify TCRbeta CDR3 regions from genomic DNA. For the original study's pipeline: Within the assay, amplification of reference gene primers was used to estimate how many nucleated cells each sample contained. To quantify the absolute abundance of each unique TCRbeta CDR3 rearrangement, sequence reads were collapsed and filtered. Productive Simpson clonality was computed per sample as the square root of Simpson's diversity index over productive rearrangements. In TCRdb, the immuneACCESS table is reduced to in-frame sequences with V and J assigned. These tables do not hold every clone; where another copy was compared, an unresolved V gene accounts for under half, and the others remain unexplained. V, J and clone size were drawn from that table, and D and trimming were deduced from the DNA. The sample has approximately 150,000 clones on record, 85% of them singletons. About 5.6% of the sample rests with the top ten.

The sample comprised peripheral blood. Recombination linked TRBV5-1 to TRBJ2-6, and 7 junctional nucleotides match TRBD1. The receptor was isolated from a woman in her fifties or sixties with COVID-19, enrolled during active disease. The DNA is TGCGCCAGCAGCTTGTACGGAGAGGGGGCATCTGGGGCCAACGTCCTGACTTTC. This is translated as CASSLYGEGASGANVLTF. The CDR3 plus the reference TRBV5-1 and TRBJ2-6 genes for the other parts give the full variable domain: KAGVTQTPRYLIKTRGQQVTLSCSPISGHRSVSWYQQTPGQGLQFLFEYFSETQRNKGNFPGRFSGRQFSNSRSEMNVSTLELGDSALYLCASSLYGEGASGANVLTFGAGSRLTVL.